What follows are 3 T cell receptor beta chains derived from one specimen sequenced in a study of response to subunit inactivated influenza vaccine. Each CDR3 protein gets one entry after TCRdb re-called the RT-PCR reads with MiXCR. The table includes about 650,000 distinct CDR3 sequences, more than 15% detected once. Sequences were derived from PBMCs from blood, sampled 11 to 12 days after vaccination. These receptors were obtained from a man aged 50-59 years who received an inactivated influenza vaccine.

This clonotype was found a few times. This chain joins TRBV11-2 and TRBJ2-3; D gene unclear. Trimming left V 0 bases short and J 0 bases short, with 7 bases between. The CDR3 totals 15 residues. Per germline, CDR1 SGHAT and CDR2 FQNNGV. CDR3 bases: TGTGCCAGCAGCTTAGATCCAGGAAGCACAGATACGCAGTATTTT. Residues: CASSLDPGSTDTQYF.

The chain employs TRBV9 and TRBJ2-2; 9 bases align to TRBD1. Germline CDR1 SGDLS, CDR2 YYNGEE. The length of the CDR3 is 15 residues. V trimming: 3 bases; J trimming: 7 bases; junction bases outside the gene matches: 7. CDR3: CASSASGQGYGELFF. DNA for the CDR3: TGTGCCAGCAGCGCATCCGGACAGGGGTACGGGGAGCTGTTTTTT.

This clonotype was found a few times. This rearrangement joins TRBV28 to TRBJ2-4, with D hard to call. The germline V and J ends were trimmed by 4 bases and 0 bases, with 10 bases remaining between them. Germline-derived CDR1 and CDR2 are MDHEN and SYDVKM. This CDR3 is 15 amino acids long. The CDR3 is CASSSSILAKNIQYF. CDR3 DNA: TGTGCCAGCAGTTCTTCAATTCTAGCCAAAAACATTCAGTACTTC.